This entry is about one T cell receptor (beta chain). Its antigen is unknown. Co-extracting RNA and DNA was done with 20-30 mg of unsorted bulk tissue as input. Patients diagnosed with primary liver carcinoma received treatment through surgical resection. Separate regions, five per tumor, were sampled. Researchers generated TCR beta cDNA from roughly 510 ng of total RNA, relying on a constant-region primer. Investigators got TCR beta libraries out of three nested multiplex PCR rounds, done with slightly modified ARM-PCR. Forward primers for TRBV1-TRBV30 and a C-beta reverse primer served the first two PCR rounds, at about 9 cycles each. TCRdb passed the multiplex PCR reads through MiXCR, listing each CDR3 protein once. The table lists roughly 24,000 distinct CDR3 sequences, 70% to 80% of them singletons, with roughly a third in the top ten. The data were obtained in a study of tumor-infiltrating lymphocytes in primary liver carcinoma. Across the study: Donors had hepatocellular carcinoma or combined HCC and intrahepatic cholangiocarcinoma. Study-level results: A significantly higher top-250-clone fraction was recorded for tumors than for blood (p = 0.039).

The CDR3 loop spans 20 amino acids. Trimming shortened V by 1 base and J by 0 bases, and 24 bases separated the two germline ends. Germline-derived CDR1 and CDR2 are LGHNA and YSLEER. This TCR was recovered from a woman in her thirties with primary liver carcinoma and hepatitis B virus infection. The rearrangement links TRBV4-3 to TRBJ1-2, with D uncertain. Sequences were obtained from liver tumor tissue from sampling region 5. Subset in this sample: tumor region T5, tumor centre. The CDR3 loop reads CASSQGEGTGRTTTNYGYTF. CDR3 DNA: TGCGCCAGCAGCCAAGGGGAAGGAACGGGCAGGACCACTACTAACTATGGCTACACCTTC.